These 5 T cell receptor beta chains originate from one sample sequenced in a study of shared clonotypes between healthy human individuals. Profiling relied on immunoSEQ multiplex PCR, and the TCRdb table lists in-frame clones only, not all of them. The table includes around 500,000 clones, roughly 80% detected once. The sample taken for sequencing was PBMCs. These TCRs come from a woman aged 35 to 49 in good health. Some clones in this sample may be carry-over from other donors' samples.

V usage is TRBV4-1 and J usage is TRBJ2-2; 7 nucleotides line up with TRBD2. CDR3 length: 17 amino acids. Germline V CDR1 and CDR2: MGHRA, YSYEKL. The trim removed 6 bases at V and 1 base at J, leaving 11 bases unmatched. The CDR3 sequence: CASRHFPAGKNTGELFF. Here the CDR3 DNA reads TGCGCCAGCAGACACTTCCCAGCGGGGAAGAACACCGGGGAGCTGTTTTTT.

The chain uses TRBV19 and TRBJ2-3; the D gene is possibly TRBD2 (6 bases). There are 16 residues in the CDR3. CDR1 is LNHDA, CDR2 SQIVND, per germline (reference sequence). V gave up 3 bases and J gave up 3 bases, with 16 bases separating them. This chain's CDR3 is CASSIRWSGVTDTQYF. For the CDR3, the DNA is TGTGCCAGTAGTATTCGTTGGTCGGGAGTGACAGATACGCAGTATTTT. Drawing the rest from reference TRBV19 and TRBJ2-3, the complete variable domain is DGGITQSPKYLFRKEGQNVTLSCEQNLNHDAMYWYRQDPGQGLRLIYYSQIVNDFQKGDIAEGYSVSREKKESFPLTVTSAQKNPTAFYLCASSIRWSGVTDTQYFGPGTRLTVL.

The chain recombines TRBV2 with TRBJ2-2; D is uncertain. Germline lookup yields CDR1 SNHLY and CDR2 FYNNEI. The CDR3 covers 13 residues. The V gene lost 3 bases and the J gene lost 6 bases, with 8 bases spanning the gap. The CDR3 coding sequence is TGTGCCAGCAGTGAGCTTATTCCCGGGGAGCTGTTTTTT. It encodes CASSELIPGELFF.

As to this clone: With only one base between it and a far larger clone, this is likely a read error. This sequence joins TRBV6-9 and TRBJ1-5; the D gene is possibly TRBD1 (5 bases). Germline V gene lookup returns CDR1 MNHGY and CDR2 SVAAGI. Trimming stripped 6 bases from V and 5 bases from J, with 17 bases between. The CDR3 contains 15 residues. The CDR3 sequence is CASRPGSRDYQPQHF. CDR3 bases: TGTGCCAGCAGACCCGGTAGCAGGGACTATCAGCCCCAGCATTTT.

V gene TRBV2 combines with J gene TRBJ2-1; D might be TRBD2 (5 bases). This CDR3 is 15 amino acids long. CDR1 SNHLY and CDR2 FYNNEI come from the germline V gene. V was trimmed by 4 bases and J by 0 bases, leaving 10 bases between them. The chain's CDR3 is CASSARGPSYNEQFF. Here the CDR3 DNA reads TGTGCCAGCAGTGCCCGAGGGCCCTCCTACAATGAGCAGTTCTTC. Combining the CDR3 with reference TRBV2 and TRBJ2-1 gives the whole variable domain EPEVTQTPSHQVTQMGQEVILRCVPISNHLYFYWYRQILGQKVEFLVSFYNNEISEKSEIFDDQFSVERPDGSNFTLKIRSTKLEDSAMYFCASSARGPSYNEQFFGPGTRLTVL.